Included here is one T cell receptor beta chain sequence, with context. As yet, its antigen is unknown. Before DNA extraction, roughly 0.9-10 million cryopreserved PBMC were held in the samples. In germline, CDR1 is KGHSY, CDR2 FQNENV. CDR3 length equals 12 residues. Trimming pared 0 bases from V and 10 bases from J, leaving 4 bases between. Version v3.0 of the immunoSEQ assay ran at survey level. The method was immunoSEQ multiplex PCR; TCRdb's version includes in-frame clones alone and lacks a portion of them. The sample lists roughly 28,000 clones; 85% to 90% were seen once. These data belong to a study of long-term antiretroviral therapy in people with HIV. Study context: The earliest samples came from an era when ART typically awaited falling CD4 counts.

Study-level results: Pre-ART-expanded clones dominated the repertoire at all time points.

The sequenced sample was unsorted PBMCs, obtained 0.5 years after starting antiretroviral therapy. The genes are TRBV16 and TRBJ1-6; no clear D. This clonotype originated in a woman in her late teens or twenties with HIV. This CDR3 reads CASSQSNSPLHF. The CDR3, as DNA: TGTGCCAGCAGCCAATCAAACTCACCCCTCCACTTT.